This TCR beta chain comes out of a study of T cells in women clearing cervical HPV infection. Germline V gene data show CDR1 as WNHNN and CDR2 as SYGVQD (reference sequence). J lost 8 bases, V lost 0 bases, and 8 bases had no gene match. This CDR3 is built from 16 residues. The data were produced by immunoSEQ multiplex PCR, yet TCRdb's version contains in-frame clones alone and is incomplete. The record lists some 46,000 clones, of which the ten most abundant hold less than 40%. Of note for this clone: The CDR3 extends 3 residues past the end of the read, so its final part is completed from the germline J gene.

This clonotype originated in a woman aged 18-70 years with a cervical HPV16 infection that either progressed to CIN3+ or cleared (not recorded which). The chain combines TRBV10-1 with TRBJ1-4; the match to TRBD1 covers 8 bases. The material sequenced was blood buffy coat. The CDR3 DNA, read in part, is TGCGCCAGCAGTGAGTCCTCACCAGGGGGCCGCGAAAAA. Residues: CASSESSPGGREK. The full CDR3 reads CASSESSPGGREKLFF.